This TCR beta chain was sequenced in a study of glioma-infiltrating T cells. This clonotype was counted only a few times. Antigen: not known. A much larger clone sits a single nucleotide away, making a read error possible. Overall study findings and caveats: Tissue-blood divergence was below expectation in non-neoplastic patients, above in gliomas.

TCR alpha and beta CDR3 regions were amplified from RNA using iRepertoire nested multiplex PCR. TCRdb used MiXCR to reprocess the multiplex PCR reads, holding one entry per CDR3 protein. The sample includes about 3,900 distinct CDR3 sequences, roughly 28% seen only once; the top ten take approximately 30%. The germline V gene encodes CDR1 LGHDT and CDR2 YNNKEL (reference sequence). The ends were cut back, 1 base at V and 4 bases at J, with 19 bases in the middle. This CDR3 has 18 amino acids. The rearrangement joins TRBV3-1 to TRBJ1-4, with D uncertain. This receptor was identified in a human donor with low-grade glioma or glioblastoma, undergoing nonglioma brain surgery, or in good health (not recorded which). The specimen was glioma tissue, nonneoplastic brain tissue, or PBMCs (not recorded which). As DNA, the CDR3 is TGTGCCAGCAGCCAAGTTCCCGTCGGAATAGCAATTAATGAAAAACTGTTTTTT. The encoded protein is CASSQVPVGIAINEKLFF.